The 29 T cell receptor beta chains below come from one sample, sequenced in a study of T cells in Graves' hyperthyroidism and ophthalmopathy (dated by TCRdb to the late 2010s). Library prep was done by multiplex PCR. Sequenced using an Illumina HiSeq 2000. Amplification of TCR beta CDR3 regions was carried out from RNA transcripts. The first round of RT-PCR for the TCR CDR3 was performed with the HTBI primer set and the Qiagen OneStep RT-PCR kit. The public reads were quality trimmed at Q25 with fastp and then assembled into clones with MiXCR by TCRdb, keeping productive beta chains. Here each entry gathers all rows of one CDR3 protein and keeps the most common genes and DNA. The sample contains hundreds of thousands of distinct CDR3 sequences, around a third of them found a single time. The top ten clones comprise 30% to 40% of the sample. The sequenced sample was blood. The receptors stem from a middle-aged woman with Graves' hyperthyroidism.

In the case of this clonotype: Given a much more abundant clone one base away, this may be a read error. The gene calls are TRBV5-6 and TRBJ1-1; D remains unclear. Trimming shortened V by 6 bases and J by 1 base, and 16 bases separated the two germline ends. The CDR3 is made up of 15 amino acids. Germline V gives CDR1 SGHDT, CDR2 YYEEEE. CDR3 amino acids: CASTSIGRGNTEAFF. For the CDR3, the DNA is TGTGCCAGCACCTCGATTGGACGGGGGAACACTGAAGCTTTCTTT.

This clonotype was seen at least ten times. V is TRBV20-1 and J is TRBJ1-1; D gene uncertain. The V end lost 1 base, the J end lost 7 bases, and 10 bases lay between the germline ends. The germline V gene encodes CDR1 DFQATT and CDR2 SNEGSKA (reference sequence). CDR3 length equals 12 residues. This chain's CDR3 is CSARGGQFEAFF. In DNA, the CDR3 is TGCAGTGCTAGAGGTGGCCAGTTTGAAGCTTTCTTT.

The chain has TRBV10-3 and TRBJ1-2, with 8 bases fitting TRBD1. J was trimmed by 8 bases and V by 5 bases; bases with no gene match: 7. Looked up from germline, CDR1 is ENHRY and CDR2 is SYGVKD. CDR3 length: 13 amino acids. The CDR3 coding sequence is TGTGCCATCAGTCACGGGACAGGATACGGCTACACCTTC. This encodes CAISHGTGYGYTF.

The CDR3 bases are TGTGCCATCAGTGAGGGAATAGCGGAGTACACAGATACGCAGTATTTT. Its translation is CAISEGIAEYTDTQYF. The chain uses TRBV10-3 and TRBJ2-3, with D perhaps TRBD2 (6 bases). The germline CDR1 and CDR2 sequences are ENHRY and SYGVKD. The length of the CDR3 is 16 residues. The V end lost 2 bases, the J end lost 2 bases, and 14 bases lay between the germline ends.

This clonotype was detected a few times. The chain is built from TRBV5-4 and TRBJ2-7, with D unclear. Trimming left V 0 bases short and J 8 bases short, with 9 bases between. In germline, CDR1 is SGHNT, CDR2 YYREEE (reference sequence). The CDR3 spans 12 residues. CDR3 loop: CASSLESVQQYF. Here the CDR3 DNA reads TGTGCCAGCAGCTTGGAGTCGGTCCAGCAGTACTTC.

This clonotype was picked up a small number of times. The chain combines TRBV5-6 with TRBJ2-2, with TRBD2 matching over 9 bases. J lost 4 bases, V lost 4 bases, and 11 bases had no gene match. CDR3 length: 17 residues. Per the germline V gene, CDR1 is SGHDT and CDR2 is YYEEEE. CDR3 in DNA: TGTGCCAGCAGCCGCGTAGTAGCGGGAGTGGTCACCGGGGAGCTGTTTTTT. As protein: CASSRVVAGVVTGELFF.

In its sample, this clonotype was seen many times. V and J are TRBV19 and TRBJ1-1; D is ambiguous. There are 10 residues in the CDR3. Germline V lookup: CDR1 LNHDA, CDR2 SQIVND (reference sequence). Between the trimmed V and J ends, which lost 7 bases and 10 bases, there was a span of 10 bases. This CDR3 reads CASIGNGAFF. DNA for the CDR3: TGTGCCAGTATCGGGAATGGAGCTTTCTTT. The full variable domain, completed using reference TRBV19 and TRBJ1-1, is DGGITQSPKYLFRKEGQNVTLSCEQNLNHDAMYWYRQDPGQGLRLIYYSQIVNDFQKGDIAEGYSVSREKKESFPLTVTSAQKNPTAFYLCASIGNGAFFGQGTRLTVV.

This clonotype was counted between two and nine times. The chain couples TRBV2 to TRBJ2-5; TRBD1 matches 7 bases. The assigned J gene may be wrong: the sequence end matches TRBJ2-1 better. Germline V gene sequence: CDR1 SNHLY, CDR2 FYNNEI. The CDR3 is 11 residues long. CDR3 bases: TGTGCCAGCAGTGATCACAGGGGGCAGTTCTTC. It encodes CASSDHRGQFF.

There are a few counts of this clonotype. The chain links TRBV12-3 or TRBV12-4 to TRBJ2-5; 12 nucleotides agree with TRBD2. With V trimmed by 7 bases and J by 3 bases, 6 bases remained unmatched. The length of the CDR3 is 15 residues. The CDR3 sequence is CASNFGLAGKETQYF. The CDR3 nucleotides read TGTGCCAGCAATTTCGGACTAGCGGGGAAAGAGACCCAGTACTTC.

This clonotype was seen many times. The chain links TRBV14 to TRBJ2-2, with D tentatively TRBD2 (6 bases). This CDR3 region has 15 residues. CDR1 is SGHDN, CDR2 FVKESK, per germline. The V gene lost 4 bases and the J gene lost 5 bases, with 14 bases spanning the gap. Here the CDR3 reads CASSRRRGLTGELFF. CDR3 DNA sequence: TGTGCCAGCAGCCGACGAAGGGGACTTACCGGGGAGCTGTTTTTT.

The chain couples TRBV6-5 to TRBJ2-7; tentative D call: TRBD1 (5 bases). The CDR3 length is 16 residues. The germline V and J ends were trimmed by 0 bases and 2 bases, with 14 bases remaining between them. In germline, CDR1 is MNHEY, CDR2 SVGAGI. CDR3 in amino acids: CASSYSRQGRTYEQYF. In DNA form, the CDR3 reads TGTGCCAGCAGTTACTCTAGGCAGGGAAGGACCTACGAGCAGTACTTC.

This clonotype has at least ten counts. The chain has TRBV15 and TRBJ1-5; possible D gene TRBD1, 5 bases. Germline V gives CDR1 LNHNV, CDR2 YYDKDF (reference sequence). V lost 0 bases and J lost 0, with 12 bases in between. This CDR3 comprises 17 residues. CDR3 loop: CATSRDREGFSNQPQHF. The CDR3 DNA is TGTGCCACCAGCAGAGACAGGGAGGGATTTAGCAATCAGCCCCAGCATTTT.

This clonotype was seen ten or more times. The chain employs TRBV7-9 and TRBJ2-5; D is undetermined. CDR3 size: 14 residues. V lost 11 bases and J lost 1, with 17 bases in between. Germline V gene lookup returns CDR1 SEHNR and CDR2 FQNEAQ (reference sequence). CDR3 in DNA: TGTGCCCCCGCCAGGTTGAACCTCCAAGAGACCCAGTACTTC. Its protein is CAPARLNLQETQYF.

This clonotype was picked up a small number of times. J is TRBJ2-5 and V is TRBV6-5; TRBD1 might be the D (6 bases). The CDR3 is made up of 14 amino acids. Germline V gene data show CDR1 as MNHEY and CDR2 as SVGAGI. V lost 2 bases, J lost 2 bases, and 9 bases lay in between. CDR3 sequence reads: CASSYRDKQETQYF. CDR3 nucleotide sequence: TGTGCCAGCAGTTACCGGGACAAACAAGAGACCCAGTACTTC.

This clonotype showed up many times. V gene TRBV2 combines with J gene TRBJ2-2; a weak D match, TRBD1 (6 bases). Germline values: CDR1 SNHLY, CDR2 FYNNEI. This CDR3 region has 15 residues. Trimming cost V 10 bases and J 2 bases, with 17 bases left between them. The CDR3 DNA is TGTGCCACCTTCGCCAAGGACAGAAACACCGGGGAGCTGTTTTTT. This sequence encodes CATFAKDRNTGELFF.

This clonotype was seen repeatedly, ten times or more. This chain links TRBV29-1 with TRBJ1-2, with unresolved D. V lost 0 bases and J 8 bases, leaving 22 bases between the germline ends. The CDR3 has 16 residues. Germline CDR1 and CDR2: SQVTM and ANQGSEA. This chain's CDR3 is CSVEDLVGYLIGGYTF. DNA for the CDR3: TGCAGCGTTGAAGATTTAGTAGGCTACCTTATTGGAGGCTACACCTTC.

This clonotype was detected only once. The chain uses TRBV15 and TRBJ1-6, with TRBD1 as a possible D gene (6 bases). Trimming removed 2 bases at V and 6 bases at J, with 11 bases between. This CDR3 spans 15 amino acids. CDR1 and CDR2 from the germline V gene are LNHNV and YYDKDF (reference sequence). The CDR3 DNA is TGTGCCACCAGCAGACAGGACAGCACTAATTCACCCCTCCACTTT. Translation gives CATSRQDSTNSPLHF.

This clonotype was recorded many times. The chain carries TRBV19 and TRBJ1-1; a possible D gene is TRBD1 (5 bases). CDR3 length: 13 amino acids. The V end lost 3 bases, the J end lost 2 bases, and 7 bases lay between the germline ends. Germline loops: CDR1 LNHDA, CDR2 SQIVND (reference sequence). The CDR3 sequence: CASSMGLNTEAFF. In DNA, the CDR3 is TGTGCCAGTAGTATGGGACTAAACACTGAAGCTTTCTTT.

There are a few counts of this clonotype. J is TRBJ1-1 and V is TRBV7-8, with a weak D call TRBD1 (5 bases). Between the trimmed V and J ends, which lost 7 bases and 1 base, there was a span of 19 bases. This CDR3 spans 16 amino acids. The germline V gene has CDR1 SGHVS and CDR2 FQNEAQ. The DNA of the CDR3 is TGTGCCAGCACCACACCACTTAGGGACCGGAACACTGAAGCTTTCTTT. This gives the protein CASTTPLRDRNTEAFF.

The CDR3 protein is CASSYEEPASVPYEQYF. CDR3 DNA sequence: TGTGCCAGCAGTTACGAGGAACCGGCGTCTGTACCCTACGAGCAGTACTTC. The chain employs TRBV12-3 or TRBV12-4 and TRBJ2-7; D gene ambiguous. V lost 4 bases and J lost 2, with 21 bases in between. This CDR3 contains 17 residues.

Many counts were recorded for this clonotype. The CDR3 coding sequence is TGTGCCAGTAGCTCAGCTTCTACTGAGACCCAGTACTTC. It encodes CASSSASTETQYF. The rearrangement uses TRBV19 and TRBJ2-5; D is undetermined. CDR1 and CDR2 (germline): LNHDA, SQIVND (reference sequence). This CDR3 contains 13 residues. V lost 6 bases and J 5 bases, leaving 13 bases between the germline ends.

Of note for this clonotype: Given a much more abundant clone one base away, this may be a read error. The V call is TRBV10-3, the J call TRBJ2-7; 15 nucleotides agree with TRBD2. V was clipped by 8 bases and J by 10 bases; unmatched bases: 15. Germline-derived CDR1 and CDR2 are ENHRY and SYGVKD. The CDR3 is 16 amino acids. The CDR3 coding sequence is TGTGCCATCGGTACCCTGGGACTAGCGGGAGGAACTTGTCAGTACTTC. Translated: CAIGTLGLAGGTCQYF.

The rearrangement uses TRBV29-1 and TRBJ1-1; no firm D call. The V end lost 7 bases, the J end lost 0 bases, and 15 bases lay between the germline ends. Germline values: CDR1 SQVTM, CDR2 ANQGSEA. The CDR3 is 14 amino acids. The CDR3 loop is CSAREQSMNTEAFF. As DNA, the CDR3 is TGCAGCGCCCGGGAGCAGTCTATGAACACTGAAGCTTTCTTT.

This clonotype is a singleton in its sample. The chain links TRBV29-1 to TRBJ2-7; possible D gene TRBD2, 5 bases. V dropped 7 bases and J dropped 6 bases, with 7 bases sitting between them. Germline assignment: CDR1 SQVTM and CDR2 ANQGSEA. CDR3 length equals 9 residues. Here the CDR3 DNA reads TGCAGCGCCGAGGGCGAGCAGTACTTC. Protein product: CSAEGEQYF.

Concerning this clonotype itself: The conserved closing phenylalanine or tryptophan is absent in this CDR3, likely reflecting a read error. This chain connects TRBV7-9 to TRBJ2-3; perhaps D is TRBD1 or TRBD2 (5 bases each). Germline lookup yields CDR1 SEHNR and CDR2 FQNEAQ (reference sequence). CDR3 length: 15 residues. Trimming removed 5 bases at V and 4 bases at J, with 16 bases between. CDR3 sequence: CASSRTSGGPDTQYS. The CDR3 DNA reads TGTGCCAGCAGCCGAACGTCTGGGGGTCCAGATACGCAGTATTCT.

This clonotype was observed many times. The rearrangement uses TRBV13 and TRBJ2-5; tentatively, D is TRBD2 (5 bases). V lost 6 bases to trimming and J lost 5 bases, with 13 bases between them. The V gene's germline CDR1 is PRHDT and CDR2 FYEKMQ (reference sequence). The length of the CDR3 is 13 residues. The CDR3 sequence is CASRRGQRETQYF. CDR3 coding DNA: TGTGCCAGCAGGCGAGGGCAGAGGGAGACCCAGTACTTC.

As for this clonotype: At one of its ends the junction is not consistent with the germline gene, which may arise from a read error. The chain uses TRBV7-9 and TRBJ1-1; a possible D gene is TRBD1 (6 bases). Germline V gene lookup returns CDR1 SEHNR and CDR2 FQNEAQ (reference sequence). CDR3 length: 14 amino acids. CDR3 loop: CASSLISGGTEALF. The DNA of the CDR3 is TGTGCCAGCAGCTTAATCTCGGGGGGCACTGAAGCTCTCTTT.

This clonotype was seen at least ten times. The CDR3: CASSAGPTEAFF. CDR3 sequence (DNA): TGTGCCAGCAGTGCAGGGCCCACTGAAGCTTTCTTT. This rearrangement joins TRBV12-3 or TRBV12-4 to TRBJ1-1; a weak D match, TRBD1 (5 bases). V was clipped by 5 bases and J by 4 bases, with 8 bases between them. This CDR3 comprises 12 residues.

This clonotype came up many times. The chain recombines TRBV6-5 with TRBJ2-7; the match to TRBD1 covers 7 bases. CDR1 is MNHEY, CDR2 SVGAGI, per germline. J gave up 3 bases and V 0 bases, and 5 bases lay outside the gene matches. There are 15 residues in the CDR3. The CDR3 spells CASSYSTGRGYEQYF. The CDR3 DNA sequence: TGTGCCAGCAGTTACTCGACAGGGCGAGGCTACGAGCAGTACTTC.